One and the same sample provided the 21 T cell receptor beta chains below, sequenced in a study of cytomegalovirus exposure and HLA in healthy donors. 60 Vbeta and 13 Jbeta primers were used in PCR. The table came from immunoSEQ multiplex PCR; TCRdb's copy has only in-frame clones and leaves some out. The profile shows over 100,000 clones, about 80% of them singletons. The sample taken for sequencing was PBMCs. The receptors originated from a woman aged 45-60 years in good health and CMV-seropositive.

The chain couples TRBV2 to TRBJ1-5; D is perhaps TRBD1 (5 bases). V was shortened by 4 bases and J by 4 bases, with 17 bases between the two germline ends. CDR3 length: 16 amino acids. CDR1 SNHLY and CDR2 FYNNEI come from the germline V gene. CDR3: CASSADLWGGNQPQHF. CDR3 sequence (DNA): TGTGCCAGCAGTGCTGATCTTTGGGGGGGGAATCAGCCCCAGCATTTT. Full variable domain (missing parts from reference TRBV2 and TRBJ1-5): EPEVTQTPSHQVTQMGQEVILRCVPISNHLYFYWYRQILGQKVEFLVSFYNNEISEKSEIFDDQFSVERPDGSNFTLKIRSTKLEDSAMYFCASSADLWGGNQPQHFGDGTRLSIL.

V usage is TRBV5-6 and J usage is TRBJ2-5; D might be TRBD1 (6 bases). Per germline, CDR1 SGHDT and CDR2 YYEEEE. The V end lost 3 bases, the J end lost 1 base, and 13 bases lay between the germline ends. The CDR3 length is 15 residues. DNA for the CDR3: TGTGCCAGCAGCTGGACAGTTTATTTCCAAGAGACCCAGTACTTC. It translates to CASSWTVYFQETQYF.

The J gene is TRBJ2-1, the V gene TRBV5-8, with D tentatively TRBD1 (6 bases). Germline CDR1 is SGHTS and CDR2 is YDEGEE. Trimming pared 0 bases from V and 0 bases from J, leaving 7 bases between. The CDR3 extends over 15 amino acids. The CDR3 here is CASSLAQGSYNEQFF. CDR3 nucleotide sequence: TGTGCCAGCAGCTTGGCACAGGGCTCCTACAATGAGCAGTTCTTC.

The chain links TRBV5-1 to TRBJ1-1; 7 positions match TRBD1. V dropped 4 bases and J dropped 2; count of bases not matched to a gene: 5. The length of the CDR3 is 14 residues. Germline loops: CDR1 SGHRS, CDR2 YFSETQ. CDR3 sequence: CASSLGQVNTEAFF. The CDR3 bases are TGCGCCAGCAGCCTAGGACAGGTAAACACTGAAGCTTTCTTT.

The chain recombines TRBV19 with TRBJ1-5, with TRBD1 matching over 8 bases. There are 18 residues in the CDR3. The V gene's germline CDR1 is LNHDA and CDR2 SQIVND (reference sequence). V trimming: 3 bases; J trimming: 5 bases; junction bases outside the gene matches: 15. The CDR3 loop is CASSIKAGGRGVDQPQHF. The CDR3, as DNA: TGTGCCAGTAGTATCAAGGCAGGGGGCCGGGGGGTGGATCAGCCCCAGCATTTT.

The genes are TRBV10-3 and TRBJ1-2; no clear D gene. Germline V lookup: CDR1 ENHRY, CDR2 SYGVKD. The CDR3 runs to 11 residues. Trimming removed 3 bases from V and 8 bases from J, with 7 bases in between. The CDR3 region is CAISEPRGYTF. The CDR3 region has the DNA TGTGCCATCAGTGAACCGCGGGGCTACACCTTC.

CDR3 nucleotide sequence: TGTGCCAGCAGCTTACGAACCCTAGCGGGACCCACAGATACGCAGTATTTT. It is translated as CASSLRTLAGPTDTQYF. The chain uses TRBV11-3 and TRBJ2-3; TRBD2 aligns across 9 bases. Per germline, CDR1 SGHNT and CDR2 YENEEA. J gave up 2 bases and V 2 bases, and 8 bases lay outside the gene matches. This CDR3 is 17 amino acids long.

The chain carries TRBV7-9 and TRBJ2-2; TRBD1 is a possible D gene (5 bases). Germline CDR1 SEHNR, CDR2 FQNEAQ (reference sequence). Trimming stripped 5 bases from V and 5 bases from J, with 15 bases between. The CDR3 runs 15 residues. The CDR3 loop reads CASSRLVQGTGELFF. CDR3 DNA: TGTGCCAGCAGCAGACTCGTCCAGGGTACCGGGGAGCTGTTTTTT.

This chain links TRBV9 with TRBJ2-1; D is possibly TRBD2 (7 bases). Germline lookup yields CDR1 SGDLS and CDR2 YYNGEE. Trimming removed 2 bases at V and 10 bases at J, with 22 bases between. CDR3 length: 16 amino acids. CDR3 nucleotide sequence: TGTGCCAGCAGCGTGGGACGGGACACCCCAGCGGGAGAGCAGTTCTTC. Protein: CASSVGRDTPAGEQFF.

In DNA form, the CDR3 reads TGTGCCAGCAGCCAAGAGACTAGCCCGAACACCGGGGAGCTGTTTTTT. Its protein product is CASSQETSPNTGELFF. The J gene is TRBJ2-2, the V gene TRBV4-2; 7 positions agree with TRBD2. This CDR3 region has 16 residues. Per germline, CDR1 LGHNA and CDR2 YNFKEQ. Trimming at V came to 0 bases and at J to 0 bases, leaving 1 base not matched to a gene.

V gene TRBV6-5 combines with J gene TRBJ1-2; a weak D match, TRBD1 (5 bases). V dropped 4 bases and J dropped 8 bases, with 17 bases sitting between them. The germline V gene has CDR1 MNHEY and CDR2 SVGAGI. The CDR3 has 14 residues. For the CDR3, the DNA is TGTGCCAGCAGTTCCCTCGCCAGGGAAGGCGGCTACACCTTC. Protein sequence: CASSSLAREGGYTF.

This clone was seen just once. The rearrangement links TRBV7-2 to TRBJ2-2; TRBD1 agrees at 7 bases. The CDR3 has 15 amino acids. CDR1 and CDR2 from the germline V gene are SGHTA and FQGNSA. With V trimmed by 3 bases and J by 6 bases, 7 bases remained unmatched. CDR3 sequence: CASSFRTGDPGELFF. CDR3 coding DNA: TGTGCCAGCAGCTTCAGGACAGGTGATCCCGGGGAGCTGTTTTTT.

J is TRBJ1-5 and V is TRBV7-2; D uncertain. The CDR3 length is 13 residues. Germline CDR1 SGHTA, CDR2 FQGNSA. The germline V and J ends were trimmed by 5 bases and 12 bases, with 17 bases remaining between them. This CDR3 is CASSLSTGSVQHF. The CDR3 DNA is TGTGCCAGCAGCCTAAGCACCGGCAGCGTCCAGCATTTT.

J is TRBJ2-5 and V is TRBV5-1, with a possible D match to TRBD2 (6 bases). Germline V gene sequence: CDR1 SGHRS, CDR2 YFSETQ. Trimming took 0 bases from V and 2 from J, leaving 11 bases between them. CDR3 length equals 15 residues. The CDR3 region has the DNA TGCGCCAGCAGCTTGGTACGGAGCGGGCAAGAGACCCAGTACTTC. As protein: CASSLVRSGQETQYF. The full variable domain, completed using reference TRBV5-1 and TRBJ2-5, is KAGVTQTPRYLIKTRGQQVTLSCSPISGHRSVSWYQQTPGQGLQFLFEYFSETQRNKGNFPGRFSGRQFSNSRSEMNVSTLELGDSALYLCASSLVRSGQETQYFGPGTRLLVL.

The chain has TRBV5-1 and TRBJ1-3; 7 bases fit TRBD1. From germline, CDR1 is SGHRS and CDR2 YFSETQ. J lost 0 bases, V lost 2 bases, and 2 bases had no gene match. This CDR3 spans 15 amino acids. Here the CDR3 DNA reads TGCGCCAGCAGCTTTTCAGGGGGCTCTGGAAACACCATATATTTT. Translation gives CASSFSGGSGNTIYF.

V and J are TRBV2 and TRBJ2-3, with TRBD2 matching over 9 bases. V trimming: 6 bases; J trimming: 2 bases; junction bases outside the gene matches: 9. CDR1 is SNHLY and CDR2 is FYNNEI in the germline V gene. The CDR3 extends over 16 amino acids. CDR3 loop: CASRKTSGSNTDTQYF. The CDR3 bases are TGTGCCAGCAGAAAAACTAGCGGGTCCAACACAGATACGCAGTATTTT.

The J gene is TRBJ2-3, the V gene TRBV6-4; 13 positions agree with TRBD2. The trim removed 5 bases at V and 3 bases at J, leaving 5 bases unmatched. The CDR3 is 16 amino acids. Germline CDR1 is MRHNA and CDR2 is SNTAGT. The CDR3 loop is CASSRTSGSGTDTQYF. Written as DNA, the CDR3 is TGTGCCAGCAGTCGGACTAGCGGGAGTGGGACAGATACGCAGTATTTT.

This clone was detected once. The CDR3 reads CASSLGPFSSYNEQFF. In nucleotides, the CDR3 is TGCGCCAGCAGCTTGGGTCCGTTTAGCTCCTACAATGAGCAGTTCTTC. This sequence joins TRBV5-1 and TRBJ2-1; D unclear. Between the trimmed V and J ends, which lost 0 bases and 0 bases, there was a span of 10 bases. The CDR3 runs to 16 residues. The germline V gene has CDR1 SGHRS and CDR2 YFSETQ.

The V and J genes are TRBV7-9 and TRBJ2-1; D is perhaps TRBD2 (5 bases). V dropped 4 bases and J dropped 4 bases, with 20 bases sitting between them. This CDR3 is built from 17 residues. In germline, CDR1 is SEHNR, CDR2 FQNEAQ (reference sequence). CDR3 region: CASSSSAGLGIYNEQFF. The CDR3 nucleotides read TGTGCCAGCAGCTCGAGCGCCGGACTGGGGATTTACAATGAGCAGTTCTTC.

V is TRBV7-8 and J is TRBJ2-1; TRBD2 agrees at 10 bases. The J segment lost 4 bases and the V segment lost 2 bases, leaving 17 bases of the junction unmatched. Germline loops: CDR1 SGHVS, CDR2 FQNEAQ. The CDR3 is 20 residues long. The CDR3 protein is CASSLTIGLGLAERYNEQFF. The CDR3 DNA is TGTGCCAGCAGCTTAACTATCGGTTTAGGACTAGCGGAGAGGTACAATGAGCAGTTCTTC.

V and J are TRBV2 and TRBJ1-5, with 7 bases that match TRBD1. V lost 7 bases to trimming and J lost 6 bases; unmatched junction nucleotides: 6. CDR3 size: 13 residues. Germline V gene data show CDR1 as SNHLY and CDR2 as FYNNEI. CDR3 bases: TGTGCCAGCAACAGGGGTGGGGGTCAGCCCCAGCATTTT. This gives the protein CASNRGGGQPQHF.